This passage covers 26 T cell receptor beta chains from one sample sequenced in a study of blood T cells in healthy people across ages. Using a J-beta primer mix together with a sample-barcoded 5' primer, a second PCR was run for about 6 to 11 cycles. TCRdb reanalysed the 5' RACE reads using MiXCR and keeps one entry per CDR3 protein. The sample has fewer than 750,000 distinct CDR3 sequences; about 45% are singletons. Sequenced material: blood. The source is a man older than 75 in good health.

The rearrangement links TRBV20-1 to TRBJ2-3; D is unclear. The germline V and J ends were trimmed by 5 bases and 6 bases, with 9 bases remaining between them. The CDR3 runs to 11 residues. In germline, CDR1 is DFQATT, CDR2 SNEGSKA (reference sequence). The CDR3 sequence is CSAESRDTQYF. Here the CDR3 DNA reads TGCAGTGCTGAGAGCCGGGATACGCAGTATTTT.

Note on this clonotype: The junction and the germline gene differ at one end; a read error may be behind it. This sequence joins TRBV7-9 and TRBJ1-4; a weak D match, TRBD1 (5 bases). This CDR3 spans 16 amino acids. The germline CDR1 and CDR2 sequences are SEHNR and FQNEAQ (reference sequence). In DNA form, the CDR3 reads TGTGCCAGCAGCTCCCGAGACCGGGGCACTAATGAACAACTGTTTTTT. Translation gives CASSSRDRGTNEQLFF. The full variable domain, its missing parts supplied by reference TRBV7-9 and TRBJ1-4, is DTGVSQNPRHKITKRGQNVTFRCDPISEHNRLYWYRQTLGQGPEFLTYFQNEAQLEKSRLLSDRFSAERPKGSFSTLEIQRTEQGDSAMYLCASSSRDRGTNEQLFFGSGTQLSVL.

V gene TRBV6-2 or TRBV6-3 combines with J gene TRBJ2-3; D is uncertain. This CDR3 is 15 amino acids long. Germline V gene sequence: CDR1 MNHEY, CDR2 SVGEGT. V was trimmed by 5 bases and J by 4 bases, leaving 16 bases between them. CDR3 in amino acids: CASSPRLGSADTQYF. DNA for the CDR3: TGTGCCAGCAGTCCAAGGCTAGGGTCGGCAGATACGCAGTATTTT.

The chain couples TRBV29-1 to TRBJ1-1; no clear D gene. CDR1 is SQVTM, CDR2 ANQGSEA, per germline. Trimming stripped 7 bases from V and 8 bases from J, with 11 bases between. CDR3 size: 10 residues. This chain's CDR3 is CSAHTSEAFF. CDR3 DNA sequence: TGCAGCGCCCACACTTCGGAAGCTTTCTTT.

The chain uses TRBV5-1 and TRBJ2-1; 11 bases are shared with TRBD2. The CDR3 is 16 residues long. The germline V gene has CDR1 SGHRS and CDR2 YFSETQ. J was trimmed by 5 bases and V by 4 bases; bases with no gene match: 8. The CDR3 reads CASSPGSGREHNEQFF. CDR3 DNA sequence: TGCGCCAGCAGCCCAGGTAGCGGGAGGGAACACAATGAGCAGTTCTTC.

The chain has TRBV6-5 and TRBJ2-1; 9 bases map to TRBD2. The closer fit of TRBJ2-7 to the DNA end suggests the J call may be wrong. Germline assignment: CDR1 MNHEY and CDR2 SVGAGI. This CDR3 spans 14 amino acids. CDR3 sequence reads: CASTPGLAYYEQYF. For the CDR3, the DNA is TGTGCCAGCACTCCGGGACTAGCCTACTATGAGCAGTACTTC.

The V gene is TRBV10-3, the J gene TRBJ2-4; maybe TRBD2 (5 bases). CDR1 is ENHRY, CDR2 SYGVKD, per germline. The CDR3 has 14 amino acids. Trimming removed 0 bases from V and 9 bases from J, with 12 bases in between. Here the CDR3 DNA reads TGTGCCATCAGTGAGTCTTACGGGGAAAGCATTCAGTACTTC. The encoded protein is CAISESYGESIQYF.

This clonotype was detected a few times. V and J are TRBV28 and TRBJ2-1, with 8 bases that match TRBD1. The CDR3 consists of 18 residues. Germline values: CDR1 MDHEN, CDR2 SYDVKM. Trimming removed 3 bases from V and 2 bases from J; junction bases left unmatched: 12. CDR3 region: CASSLTGEIAAPYNEQFF. CDR3 nucleotide sequence: TGTGCCAGCAGTTTGACAGGGGAAATAGCGGCCCCCTACAATGAGCAGTTCTTC.

Concerning this clonotype: A much bigger clone sits one base away, suggesting this may be a read error. The chain links TRBV6-5 to TRBJ2-7, with TRBD1 as a possible D gene (6 bases). The germline V and J ends were trimmed by 4 bases and 7 bases, with 20 bases remaining between them. The V gene's germline CDR1 is MNHEY and CDR2 SVGAGI. The CDR3 loop spans 15 amino acids. CDR3 amino acids: CASSSRGLIYNEQYF. The CDR3 nucleotides are TGTGCCAGCAGTTCAAGGGGGTTGATCTACAATGAGCAGTACTTC.

The chain links TRBV4-3 to TRBJ2-5; TRBD2 matches at 10 bases. The last part of the DNA fits TRBJ2-7 better; the J call may be wrong. The CDR3 contains 15 residues. Germline values: CDR1 LGHNA, CDR2 YSLEER. The CDR3 nucleotides are TGCGCCAGCAGCCAACTAGCGGGGGACTCCTACGAGCAGTACTTC. Translated, it gives CASSQLAGDSYEQYF.

This clonotype showed up just a few times. V usage is TRBV2 and J usage is TRBJ2-5, with unresolved D. Trimming took 7 bases from V and 0 from J, leaving 9 bases between them. The CDR3 runs 13 residues. Germline V lookup: CDR1 SNHLY, CDR2 FYNNEI. The CDR3 loop is CASNIDYQETQYF. Here the CDR3 DNA reads TGTGCCAGCAACATCGACTACCAAGAGACCCAGTACTTC.

The sample holds many counts of this clonotype. This chain connects TRBV7-2 to TRBJ2-3; D unresolved. CDR3 length: 14 amino acids. Between the trimmed V and J ends, which lost 3 bases and 2 bases, there was a span of 9 bases. Per the germline V gene, CDR1 is SGHTA and CDR2 is FQGNSA. The CDR3 bases are TGTGCCAGCAGCTTGGAAGTTAACACAGATACGCAGTATTTT. Amino acid sequence: CASSLEVNTDTQYF. The complete variable domain, with remaining parts taken from reference TRBV7-2 and TRBJ2-3, reads GAGVSQSPSNKVTEKGKDVELRCDPISGHTALYWYRQSLGQGLEFLIYFQGNSAPDKSGLPSDRFSAERTGGSVSTLTIQRTQQEDSAVYLCASSLEVNTDTQYFGPGTRLTVL.

This chain links TRBV2 with TRBJ1-1; 7 nucleotides align to TRBD1. This CDR3 has 16 residues. The V gene end was trimmed by 3 bases and the J gene end by 0 bases; junction bases not matched to a gene: 7. CDR1 and CDR2 from the germline V gene are SNHLY and FYNNEI. The CDR3 region has the DNA TGTGCCAGCAGTGAGGGACAGTCTTCTTTGAACACTGAAGCTTTCTTT. The encoded protein is CASSEGQSSLNTEAFF. The whole variable domain, filled in from reference TRBV2 and TRBJ1-1, reads EPEVTQTPSHQVTQMGQEVILRCVPISNHLYFYWYRQILGQKVEFLVSFYNNEISEKSEIFDDQFSVERPDGSNFTLKIRSTKLEDSAMYFCASSEGQSSLNTEAFFGQGTRLTVV.

This clonotype occurred a few times. The chain recombines TRBV12-3 or TRBV12-4 with TRBJ2-7, with TRBD1 as a possible D gene (6 bases). V was shortened by 3 bases and J by 6 bases, with 12 bases between the two germline ends. The CDR3 is 13 amino acids. In DNA, the CDR3 is TGTGCCAGCAGTTTCAGGGGTATCTCCGAGCAGTACTTC. Amino acid sequence: CASSFRGISEQYF.

The V gene is TRBV28, the J gene TRBJ2-4; D is perhaps TRBD1 or TRBD2 (5 bases each). TRBJ2-7 explains the end of the DNA better; the J call may be wrong. This CDR3 has 16 residues. Germline CDR1 is MDHEN and CDR2 is SYDVKM. For the CDR3, the DNA is TGTGCCAGCAGTTCCCTCGGGGACGTCGGAAGGGACGAGCAGTACTTC. Its translation: CASSSLGDVGRDEQYF.

J is TRBJ2-5 and V is TRBV7-2; no reliable D call. Germline CDR1 reads SGHTA; CDR2 reads FQGNSA. The CDR3 has 14 residues. Trimming removed 1 base from V and 7 bases from J, with 13 bases in between. The CDR3 bases are TGTGCCAGCAGCTTAGAGTCAGGATGGGGGACCCAGTACTTC. Its translation: CASSLESGWGTQYF.

This clonotype showed up just a few times. This chain joins TRBV6-5 and TRBJ2-1, with D perhaps TRBD1 (6 bases). This CDR3 has 15 residues. The V end was cut by 2 bases, the J end by 10 bases, with 18 bases between. CDR1 is MNHEY and CDR2 is SVGAGI in the germline V gene. The chain's CDR3 is CASSYAGVVFGEQFF. The DNA of the CDR3 is TGTGCCAGCAGTTACGCAGGGGTCGTGTTTGGCGAGCAGTTCTTC.

The chain carries TRBV29-1 and TRBJ2-7; D not certain. Germline-derived CDR1 and CDR2 are SQVTM and ANQGSEA. The CDR3 is 13 residues long. Deletions cut 4 bases from V and 1 base from J, with 11 bases between. CDR3 DNA sequence: TGCAGCGTTGCCCAGTCGCAATCCTACGAGCAGTACTTC. It translates to CSVAQSQSYEQYF.

The CDR3 sequence: CASSTGTPSSYEQYF. The CDR3 DNA sequence: TGTGCCAGCAGTACCGGGACACCCAGTTCCTACGAGCAGTACTTC. This chain joins TRBV28 and TRBJ2-7; the D gene is possibly TRBD1 (6 bases). Germline CDR1 and CDR2: MDHEN and SYDVKM. Trimming shortened V by 5 bases and J by 1 base, and 15 bases separated the two germline ends. The length of the CDR3 is 15 residues.

The chain joins TRBV7-9 to TRBJ2-7; 8 bases fit TRBD2. Germline lookup yields CDR1 SEHNR and CDR2 FQNEAQ (reference sequence). V was clipped by 2 bases and J by 2 bases; unmatched bases: 8. The CDR3 totals 16 residues. The DNA of the CDR3 is TGTGCCAGCAGCTTACCTACGACTAGCGAGACCTACGAGCAGTACTTC. This sequence encodes CASSLPTTSETYEQYF.

The chain uses TRBV10-2 and TRBJ1-4; D possibly corresponds to TRBD1 (5 bases). Trimming left V 3 bases short and J 8 bases short, with 13 bases between. The CDR3 sequence is 14 residues long. Germline V gene sequence: CDR1 WSHSY, CDR2 SAAADI. CDR3 in amino acids: CASSDWQGNEKLFF. The CDR3 nucleotides are TGCGCCAGCAGTGATTGGCAGGGCAACGAAAAACTGTTTTTT.

The chain couples TRBV7-2 to TRBJ1-6; the match to TRBD1 covers 9 bases. CDR3 length equals 15 residues. The V gene end was trimmed by 5 bases and the J gene end by 16 bases; junction bases not matched to a gene: 15. The germline V gene has CDR1 SGHTA and CDR2 FQGNSA. The CDR3 region is CASSLIQGARGGLHF. The CDR3 coding sequence is TGTGCCAGCAGCCTGATACAGGGGGCGCGAGGGGGACTCCACTTT.

This chain connects TRBV6-2 or TRBV6-3 to TRBJ2-3, with unresolved D. V was pared by 5 bases and J by 6 bases, with 15 bases between. Germline assignment: CDR1 MNHEY and CDR2 SVGEGT. This CDR3 has 14 amino acids. The CDR3 protein is CASSPGRSADTQYF. The CDR3 bases are TGTGCCAGCAGTCCCGGGCGCAGCGCGGATACGCAGTATTTT.

The sample holds one count of this clonotype. The gene calls are TRBV30 and TRBJ2-2; tentatively, D is TRBD2 (6 bases). The V end lost 6 bases, the J end lost 6 bases, and 20 bases lay between the germline ends. Germline V gene lookup returns CDR1 GTSNPN and CDR2 SVGIG (reference sequence). The CDR3 is 15 amino acids. The CDR3 nucleotides read TGTGCCTGTCAGAGGGGCAGGGAGGAGTCCGGGGAGCTGTTTTTT. This gives the protein CACQRGREESGELFF.

V usage is TRBV7-8 and J usage is TRBJ2-2, with 8 positions matching TRBD2. J lost 6 bases, V lost 1 base, and 7 bases had no gene match. This CDR3 has 16 residues. Germline CDR1 is SGHVS and CDR2 is FQNEAQ. DNA for the CDR3: TGTGCCAGCAGCTTAGAGGGACTAGGGTTTTCCGGGGAGCTGTTTTTT. Amino acids: CASSLEGLGFSGELFF.

This chain uses TRBV6-5 with TRBJ2-1; 7 bases are a match to TRBD2. The CDR3 is made up of 15 amino acids. V shed 7 bases and J 5 bases; nucleotides not matched to a gene: 11. Germline lookup yields CDR1 MNHEY and CDR2 SVGAGI. DNA of the CDR3: TGTGCCAGCACCAGAGCTACGGGGGGAAACAATGAGCAGTTCTTC. Its protein is CASTRATGGNNEQFF.